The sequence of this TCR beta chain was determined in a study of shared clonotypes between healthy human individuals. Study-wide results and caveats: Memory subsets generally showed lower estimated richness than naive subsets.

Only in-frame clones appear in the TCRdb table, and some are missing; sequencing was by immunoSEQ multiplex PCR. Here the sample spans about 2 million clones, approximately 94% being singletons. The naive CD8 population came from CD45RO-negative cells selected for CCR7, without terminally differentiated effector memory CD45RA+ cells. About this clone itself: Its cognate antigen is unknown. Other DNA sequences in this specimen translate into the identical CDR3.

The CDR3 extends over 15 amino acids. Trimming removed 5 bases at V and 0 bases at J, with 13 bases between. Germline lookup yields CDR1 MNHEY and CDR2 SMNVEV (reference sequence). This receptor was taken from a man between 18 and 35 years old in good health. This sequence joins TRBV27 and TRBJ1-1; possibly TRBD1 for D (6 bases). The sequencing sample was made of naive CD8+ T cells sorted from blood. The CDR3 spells CASSTLQGLNTEAFF. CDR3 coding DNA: TGTGCCAGCAGTACATTACAGGGCCTGAACACTGAAGCTTTCTTT.